Below are 24 T cell receptor beta chains sequenced from a single sample in a study of CD8 T cells in Susac syndrome. cDNA came from roughly 0.53 to 1 ug RNA primed by random hexamers. From the immunoSEQ multiplex PCR reads, TCRdb called clonotypes with MiXCR, one entry per CDR3 protein. The sample carries 150,000 to 200,000 distinct CDR3 sequences, roughly 95% recorded once. The sequencing sample was made of CD4+ T cells from PBMCs. These receptor sequences come from a human donor in good health.

The chain joins TRBV24-1 to TRBJ2-3; 11 bases are a match to TRBD1. The CDR3 is 14 amino acids. Germline CDR1 KGHDR, CDR2 SFDVKD. Losses at the gene ends were 9 bases for V and 3 bases for J; bases not matched to a gene: 4. The CDR3, as DNA: TGTGCCACCGGAGGACAGGGGGCAACAGATACGCAGTATTTT. This translates into CATGGQGATDTQYF.

CDR3 sequence: CASSQQGAYQPQHF. The CDR3 nucleotides are TGTGCCAGCAGTCAACAGGGGGCGTATCAGCCCCAGCATTTT. The chain links TRBV14 to TRBJ1-5; 9 positions agree with TRBD1. This CDR3 is 14 amino acids long. With 6 bases clipped from V and 5 bases from J, the junction kept 5 bases outside the gene matches. The V gene's germline CDR1 is SGHDN and CDR2 FVKESK.

This sequence joins TRBV29-1 and TRBJ1-2; maybe TRBD1 (6 bases). Germline loops: CDR1 SQVTM, CDR2 ANQGSEA. V gave up 6 bases and J gave up 2 bases, with 10 bases separating them. CDR3 size: 12 residues. This chain's CDR3 is CSVRGQNYGYTF. CDR3 sequence (DNA): TGCAGCGTCCGAGGACAGAACTATGGCTACACCTTC.

The chain uses TRBV6-5 and TRBJ2-1, with 8 bases aligning to TRBD1. Germline V gene sequence: CDR1 MNHEY, CDR2 SVGAGI. The junction had 10 bases not matched to a gene; V was cut back by 4 bases and J by 8 bases. There are 15 residues in the CDR3. The CDR3 DNA reads TGTGCCAGCAGTTCTGGACAGGGAAATTTTGATGAGCAGTTCTTC. It translates to CASSSGQGNFDEQFF.

CDR3 DNA sequence: TGTGCCAGCAGTCCCCGCGCCGGCTTCCGGACCAATGAGCAGTTCTTC. Its translation is CASSPRAGFRTNEQFF. The chain is built from TRBV27 and TRBJ2-1; D gene uncertain. Germline CDR1 MNHEY, CDR2 SMNVEV (reference sequence). The CDR3 length is 16 residues. Trimming pared 5 bases from V and 6 bases from J, leaving 20 bases between.

This clonotype occurred once. The rearrangement uses TRBV6-1 and TRBJ2-1; 8 bases line up with TRBD2. Per the germline V gene, CDR1 is MNHNS and CDR2 is SASEGT. The length of the CDR3 is 15 residues. Trimming cost V 6 bases and J 5 bases; bases outside gene matches: 9. The CDR3 region has the DNA TGTGCCAGCAGGAATAGCGGGACTGTAAACAATGAGCAGTTCTTC. Translation: CASRNSGTVNNEQFF.

The chain employs TRBV20-1 and TRBJ1-5, with 9 bases identical to TRBD1. V shed 3 bases and J 6 bases; nucleotides not matched to a gene: 6. This CDR3 has 14 residues. Germline V gives CDR1 DFQATT, CDR2 SNEGSKA (reference sequence). CDR3 loop: CSASDPTGGQPQHF. CDR3 DNA: TGCAGTGCTAGCGATCCGACAGGGGGTCAGCCCCAGCATTTT.

The CDR3 here is CSVLLWDEQFF. DNA of the CDR3: TGCAGCGTGCTCCTTTGGGATGAGCAGTTCTTC. The V and J genes are TRBV29-1 and TRBJ2-1; D not certain. Germline lookup yields CDR1 SQVTM and CDR2 ANQGSEA. Trimming left V 6 bases short and J 8 bases short, with 11 bases between. This CDR3 contains 11 residues.

The chain combines TRBV30 with TRBJ1-2; D may be TRBD1 (6 bases). Germline values: CDR1 GTSNPN, CDR2 SVGIG (reference sequence). V was cut by 3 bases and J by 6 bases, with 14 bases left in between. The CDR3 runs to 13 residues. CDR3 loop: CAWSGQSENGYTF. CDR3 bases: TGTGCCTGGAGCGGACAGTCAGAGAATGGCTACACCTTC. The full variable domain, rest sourced from reference TRBV30 and TRBJ1-2, is SQTIHQWPATLVQPVGSPLSLECTVEGTSNPNLYWYRQAAGRGLQLLFYSVGIGQISSEVPQNLSASRPQDRQFILSSKKLLLSDSGFYLCAWSGQSENGYTFGSGTRLTVV.

This chain links TRBV6-6 with TRBJ2-1; tentatively, D is TRBD2 (6 bases). V was trimmed by 7 bases and J by 2 bases, leaving 15 bases between them. The CDR3 runs to 15 residues. The germline V gene has CDR1 MNHNY and CDR2 SVGAGI (reference sequence). CDR3 sequence (DNA): TGTGCCAGCACTACCGCGGGGAGGACCTACAATGAGCAGTTCTTC. This codes for CASTTAGRTYNEQFF.

The chain couples TRBV4-2 to TRBJ1-4; D remains ambiguous. Trimming pared 0 bases from V and 5 bases from J, leaving 10 bases between. Germline V gives CDR1 LGHNA, CDR2 YNFKEQ. The CDR3 has 15 residues. CDR3 protein: CASSQDPQINEKLFF. As DNA, the CDR3 is TGTGCCAGCAGCCAAGATCCGCAGATCAATGAAAAACTGTTTTTT.

V is TRBV15 and J is TRBJ2-7, with 9 bases fitting TRBD1. Germline CDR1 reads LNHNV; CDR2 reads YYDKDF (reference sequence). V was pared by 5 bases and J by 6 bases, with 17 bases of the junction left unmatched. The CDR3 is made up of 17 amino acids. CDR3 coding DNA: TGTGCCACCAGCCCAATGGCGGAAGGGACAGGGCCACGCGAGCAGTACTTC. Its protein is CATSPMAEGTGPREQYF.

J is TRBJ1-1 and V is TRBV19, with a possible D match to TRBD1 (5 bases). Between the trimmed V and J ends, which lost 6 bases and 11 bases, there was a span of 19 bases. The germline CDR1 and CDR2 sequences are LNHDA and SQIVND (reference sequence). The CDR3 runs 13 residues. The CDR3 spells CASSSRQAGEAFF. DNA of the CDR3: TGTGCCAGTAGCAGCCGGCAGGCGGGGGAGGCTTTCTTT.

V is TRBV30 and J is TRBJ2-7; D is undetermined. Trimming cost V 1 base and J 4 bases, with 8 bases left between them. CDR3 size: 12 residues. Germline V gene lookup returns CDR1 GTSNPN and CDR2 SVGIG (reference sequence). This chain's CDR3 is CAWSATAYEQYF. CDR3 nucleotides: TGTGCCTGGAGTGCAACCGCGTACGAGCAGTACTTC.

The chain uses TRBV20-1 and TRBJ2-5, with D unclear. The CDR3 runs 12 residues. The germline V gene encodes CDR1 DFQATT and CDR2 SNEGSKA (reference sequence). Trimming removed 1 base at V and 4 bases at J, with 7 bases between. This CDR3 is CSARGSGETQYF. CDR3 sequence (DNA): TGCAGTGCTAGAGGGTCTGGAGAGACCCAGTACTTC.

The chain recombines TRBV30 with TRBJ1-2, with TRBD1 as a possible D gene (5 bases). Between the trimmed V and J ends, which lost 0 bases and 8 bases, there was a span of 16 bases. The CDR3 spans 14 residues. Germline CDR1 is GTSNPN and CDR2 is SVGIG (reference sequence). The CDR3 bases are TGTGCCTGGAGTGTCGGGGCCACGGGCTACGGCTACACCTTC. Residues: CAWSVGATGYGYTF.

The chain is built from TRBV4-1 and TRBJ2-1; 8 bases match TRBD2. Trimming cost V 1 base and J 5 bases; bases outside gene matches: 7. Germline CDR1 reads MGHRA; CDR2 reads YSYEKL. This CDR3 comprises 16 residues. CDR3 in DNA: TGCGCCAGCAGCCAAGGATTAGCGGGAATCAACAATGAGCAGTTCTTC. Residues: CASSQGLAGINNEQFF.

This clonotype has a single count. V gene TRBV9 combines with J gene TRBJ2-3; D remains ambiguous. CDR3 length: 16 amino acids. Germline lookup yields CDR1 SGDLS and CDR2 YYNGEE. V lost 2 bases and J 1 base, leaving 14 bases between the germline ends. DNA for the CDR3: TGTGCCAGCAGCGTTGACACCACCCGACGCACAGATACGCAGTATTTT. Translated, it gives CASSVDTTRRTDTQYF. The variable domain in full, with the rest retrieved from reference TRBV9 and TRBJ2-3, is DSGVTQTPKHLITATGQRVTLRCSPRSGDLSVYWYQQSLDQGLQFLIQYYNGEERAKGNILERFSAQQFPDLHSELNLSSLELGDSALYFCASSVDTTRRTDTQYFGPGTRLTVL.

DNA of the CDR3: TGTGCCAGCAGGTCGAGGCCGGGACAATCCTACGAGCAGTACTTC. Amino acids: CASRSRPGQSYEQYF. The chain carries TRBV6-6 and TRBJ2-7; a weak D match, TRBD1 (6 bases). The CDR3 has 15 residues. Between the trimmed V and J ends, which lost 6 bases and 1 base, there was a span of 16 bases. The germline CDR1 and CDR2 sequences are MNHNY and SVGAGI (reference sequence).

This clonotype has just one count. V usage is TRBV29-1 and J usage is TRBJ2-5; 8 bases are shared with TRBD1. Germline V gene sequence: CDR1 SQVTM, CDR2 ANQGSEA. CDR3 length equals 14 residues. Unmatched junction bases numbered 6, after V lost 1 base and J lost 5 bases. CDR3 in amino acids: CSVEVIGQGETQYF. Written as DNA, the CDR3 is TGCAGCGTTGAAGTTATAGGACAGGGTGAGACCCAGTACTTC.

CDR3 DNA: TGCAGCGTTGAGGTGAGGGGGTCGTATGGCTACACCTTC. Translating gives CSVEVRGSYGYTF. This rearrangement joins TRBV29-1 to TRBJ1-2; TRBD1 might be the D (6 bases). The V gene's germline CDR1 is SQVTM and CDR2 ANQGSEA. V was cut by 3 bases and J by 5 bases, with 13 bases left in between. The CDR3 is 13 amino acids.

This sequence joins TRBV30 and TRBJ1-2; D remains unclear. This CDR3 spans 13 amino acids. Trimming removed 2 bases at V and 4 bases at J, with 11 bases between. From germline, CDR1 is GTSNPN and CDR2 SVGIG (reference sequence). The CDR3 sequence: CAWSTSEGYGYTF. CDR3 sequence (DNA): TGTGCCTGGAGTACCTCCGAGGGCTATGGCTACACCTTC.

In the case of this clonotype: The junction differs from germline at one of its ends, possibly a read error. The V call is TRBV2, the J call TRBJ2-3; 8 bases match TRBD2. Germline CDR1 is SNHLY and CDR2 is FYNNEI. The CDR3 runs 14 residues. CDR3 DNA: TGTGCCAGCAGCGAAGCGGGAGCAACAGATACGCAGTATTTT. It codes for CASSEAGATDTQYF.

The rearrangement joins TRBV2 to TRBJ2-7; D is possibly TRBD1 (6 bases). The length of the CDR3 is 13 residues. Between the trimmed V and J ends, which lost 7 bases and 2 bases, there was a span of 12 bases. Per germline, CDR1 SNHLY and CDR2 FYNNEI. CDR3 nucleotide sequence: TGTGCCAGCAAGGGGGACACCACCTACGAGCAGTACTTC. It encodes CASKGDTTYEQYF.